This T cell receptor beta chain was identified in a study of beta chain features in type 1 diabetes. Overall study results and limits: Shortening that was moderate but significant affected the TCRB CDR3s of Type 1 diabetes patients in all four CD4+ subsets.

Of note for this clone: What it binds is not known.

Expressed TCRB transcripts were sequenced because the isolated RNA had all been reverse transcribed beforehand. Clones were sequenced by immunoSEQ multiplex PCR, and TCRdb holds only the in-frame ones, with some missing. This table has around 300,000 clones, roughly 9.6% appearing once. Trimming took 3 bases from V and 8 from J, leaving 14 bases between them. Germline V CDR1 and CDR2: LNHDA, SQIVND (reference sequence). The CDR3 is 14 residues long. The rearrangement links TRBV19 to TRBJ2-1, with D possibly TRBD2 on 5 matching bases. The TCR was taken from a woman aged 25-40 years in good health. Sequencing was carried out using naive CD4+ T cells from blood. The CDR3 region has the DNA TGTGCCAGTAGTATGGGTGAGGGATGGGATGAGCAGTTCTTC. Translated: CASSMGEGWDEQFF.